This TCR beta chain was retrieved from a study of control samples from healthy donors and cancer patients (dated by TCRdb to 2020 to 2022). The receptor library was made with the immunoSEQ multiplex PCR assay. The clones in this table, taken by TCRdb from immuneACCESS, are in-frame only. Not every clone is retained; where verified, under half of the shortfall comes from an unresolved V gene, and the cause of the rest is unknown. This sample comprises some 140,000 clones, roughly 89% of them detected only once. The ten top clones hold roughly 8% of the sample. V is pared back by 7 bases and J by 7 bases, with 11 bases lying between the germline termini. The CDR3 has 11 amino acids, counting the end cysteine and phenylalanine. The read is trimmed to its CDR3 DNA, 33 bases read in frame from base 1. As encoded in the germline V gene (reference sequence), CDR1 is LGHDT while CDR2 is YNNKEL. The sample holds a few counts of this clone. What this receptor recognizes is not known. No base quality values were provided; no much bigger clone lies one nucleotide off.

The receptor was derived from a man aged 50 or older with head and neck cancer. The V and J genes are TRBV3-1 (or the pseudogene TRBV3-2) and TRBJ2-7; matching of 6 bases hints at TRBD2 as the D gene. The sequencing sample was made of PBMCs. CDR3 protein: CASTLRGEQYF. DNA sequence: TGTGCCAGCACCCTCCGGGGGGAGCAGTACTTC.